This section outlines one T cell receptor beta chain sequence together with its context. Its matching antigen is unknown. The CDR3 runs to 14 residues. V lost 2 bases and J 6 bases, leaving 14 bases between the germline ends. Germline lookup yields CDR1 MNHNS and CDR2 SASEGT. This sample stems from a study of T cell repertoires in cytomegalovirus infection. As for the study in general: CMV epitopes used comprised recently identified HLA-C-restricted ones and well-studied HLA-B-restricted ones. An indication of both CMV infection and matching HLA type came from public TCR beta signatures.

TCRdb processed the reads anew with MiXCR; each CDR3 protein has one entry. The sample records tens of thousands of distinct CDR3 sequences, approximately 22% being singletons. The material was CD8+ T cells from cultured PBMCs, obtained from culture after CMV antigen stimulation. The source of this sequence is a human donor in good health (CMV status not recorded). Some clones in this sample may be carry-over from other donors' samples. The V gene is TRBV6-1, the J gene TRBJ2-7, with a tentative D call TRBD1 (5 bases). DNA for the CDR3: TGTGCCAGCAGTGAAAAATCGGTAGGGGCCGAGCAGTACTTC. The encoded protein is CASSEKSVGAEQYF.